The rows below give T cell receptor beta chains drawn from one sample of a study of shared clonotypes between healthy human individuals. Clones were sequenced by immunoSEQ multiplex PCR, and TCRdb holds only the in-frame ones, with some missing. The sample has more than 2 million clones, roughly 94% seen once. The source material was naive CD8+ T cells sorted from blood. Receptor source: a man aged 18 to 35 in good health. Each CDR3 is given with its conserved first and last residue. Each record gives: J gene, clone size, D gene, V gene, CDR3 DNA, CDR3 protein. D genes are given only for firm matches. A row's size may be missing; if present it is once, few, many or a size class.

>TRBJ2-5|-|-|TRBV30
TGTGCCAGGGGGGGACTCGGCTTTGGGGGCCGTGAGACCCAGTACTTC
CARGGLGFGGRETQYF
>TRBJ2-5|once|TRBD1|TRBV13
TGTGCCAGCAGGAGGGGGCATGGTGAGACCCAGTACTTC
CASRRGHGETQYF
>TRBJ1-1|-|-|TRBV12-5
TGTGCTAGTGGTTTGGCCCGGGGCACCAACACTGAAGCTTTCTTT
CASGLARGTNTEAFF
>TRBJ2-1|-|TRBD1|TRBV7-8
TGTGCCAGCAGCTTAGCGGCATTACAGGGGGCCAATGAGCAGTTCTTC
CASSLAALQGANEQFF
>TRBJ2-2|-|-|TRBV6-5
TGTGCCAGCAGTCCCAATGAAGGCCTTACCGGGGAGCTGTTTTTT
CASSPNEGLTGELFF
>TRBJ2-7|-|-|TRBV5-5
TGTGCCAGCAGCTTTGGGATCTTGAACTACGAGCAGTACTTC
CASSFGILNYEQYF
>TRBJ1-6|-|TRBD1|TRBV18
TGTGCCAGCGCCGGGACAGACGATTTCTCCCTCCACTTT
CASAGTDDFSLHF
>TRBJ1-3|-|-|TRBV28
TGTGCCAGCAGCCTCAGGGGTCCTGGAAACACCATATATTTT
CASSLRGPGNTIYF
>TRBJ2-7|-|-|TRBV4-1
TGCGCCAGCAGCCAAAATGGGGACGGGTACTACGAGCAGTACTTC
CASSQNGDGYYEQYF
>TRBJ2-7|-|-|TRBV11-2
TGTGCCAGCACCTACCGGGGAACTACCTACGAGCAGTACTTC
CASTYRGTTYEQYF
>TRBJ2-3|-|-|TRBV10-3
TGTGCCATCAGCGATCGACTCTACGAAGATACGCAGTATTTT
CAISDRLYEDTQYF
>TRBJ2-3|once|TRBD2|TRBV28
TGTGCCAGCAGCAACATAGCGGGGGCCTCTACAGATACGCAGTATTTT
CASSNIAGASTDTQYF
>TRBJ1-2|-|-|TRBV29-1
TGCAGCGTTGACTCGTGGGGGGTGTATGATGGCTACACCTTC
CSVDSWGVYDGYTF
>TRBJ1-1|few|TRBD1|TRBV2
TGTGCCAGCACAGCAAGGACAGGGAACACTGAAGCTTTCTTT
CASTARTGNTEAFF
>TRBJ2-7|-|-|TRBV6-5
TGTGCCAGCAGTTACGGGGAGGGGGGCTACGAGCAGTACTTC
CASSYGEGGYEQYF
>TRBJ2-7|-|TRBD1|TRBV6-1
TGTGCCAGCAGTGACTGGGGACAGAGCTCCTACGAGCAGTACTTC
CASSDWGQSSYEQYF
>TRBJ2-7|-|TRBD1|TRBV27
TGTGCCAGCAGCTCGGACAGGGTGAGGCATGAGCAGTACTTC
CASSSDRVRHEQYF
>TRBJ1-6|-|-|TRBV10-3
TGTGCCATCAGTGAGTCGTTACAGTTAAATTCACCCCTCCACTTT
CAISESLQLNSPLHF
>TRBJ2-2|-|TRBD2|TRBV4-3
TGCGCCAGCAGCCAAGTCCGAGCGGGAGTTTCCGGGGAGCTGTTTTTT
CASSQVRAGVSGELFF
>TRBJ2-1|-|TRBD2|TRBV13
TGTGCCAGCAGCTCAACTCACGACCGGGAGGGCTCAGTGCAGTTCTTC
CASSSTHDREGSVQFF
>TRBJ2-1|-|-|TRBV7-2
TGTGCCAGCAGCTTAAGTAAAAATGAGCAGTTCTTC
CASSLSKNEQFF
>TRBJ2-2|-|-|TRBV7-3
TGTGCCAGCAGCTTTTTCGGATATGGCGGGGAGCTGTTTTTT
CASSFFGYGGELFF
>TRBJ2-7|-|TRBD1|TRBV27
TGTGCCAGCAGTTTAGAACAGGGGGCATACGAGCAGTACTTC
CASSLEQGAYEQYF
>TRBJ1-1|-|-|TRBV6-1
TGTGCCAGCAGTGAAGTTCAGGAAACCAAAGCTTTCTTT
CASSEVQETKAFF
>TRBJ2-7|-|-|TRBV7-9
TGTGCGATCGGGCGGACCTCCTACGAGCAGTACTTC
CAIGRTSYEQYF
>TRBJ1-3|-|TRBD1|TRBV4-1
TGCGCCAGCAGCCCTCGGACAGGCGCCTCTGGAAACACCATATATTTT
CASSPRTGASGNTIYF
>TRBJ2-2|-|-|TRBV9
TGTGCCAGCAGCTTATTTAACACCGGGGAGCTGTTTTTT
CASSLFNTGELFF
>TRBJ2-7|-|TRBD2|TRBV30
TGTGCCTGGGATGTAGCGGGAAACTCCTACGAGCAGTACTTC
CAWDVAGNSYEQYF
>TRBJ2-7|-|-|TRBV27
TGTGCCAGCAGTTTATTCCAGGGCTACTACGAGCAGTACTTC
CASSLFQGYYEQYF
>TRBJ2-7|-|-|TRBV6-5
TGTGCCAGCAGTTACTCGGGGGGACACATAGCCTACGAGCAGTACTTC
CASSYSGGHIAYEQYF